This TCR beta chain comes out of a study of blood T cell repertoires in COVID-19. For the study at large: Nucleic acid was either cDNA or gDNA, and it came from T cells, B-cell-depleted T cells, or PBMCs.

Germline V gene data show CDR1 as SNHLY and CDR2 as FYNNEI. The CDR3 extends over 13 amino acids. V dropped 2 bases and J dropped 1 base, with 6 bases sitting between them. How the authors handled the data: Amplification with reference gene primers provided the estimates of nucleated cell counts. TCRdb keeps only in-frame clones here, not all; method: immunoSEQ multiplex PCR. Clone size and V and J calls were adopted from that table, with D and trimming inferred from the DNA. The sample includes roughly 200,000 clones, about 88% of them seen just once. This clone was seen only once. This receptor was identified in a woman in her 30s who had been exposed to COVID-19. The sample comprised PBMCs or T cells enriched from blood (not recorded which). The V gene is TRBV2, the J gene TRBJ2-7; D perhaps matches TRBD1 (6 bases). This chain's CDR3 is CASSETGSYEQYF. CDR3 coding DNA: TGTGCCAGCAGTGAAACAGGGTCCTACGAGCAGTACTTC. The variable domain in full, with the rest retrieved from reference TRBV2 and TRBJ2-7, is EPEVTQTPSHQVTQMGQEVILRCVPISNHLYFYWYRQILGQKVEFLVSFYNNEISEKSEIFDDQFSVERPDGSNFTLKIRSTKLEDSAMYFCASSETGSYEQYFGPGTRLTVT.